The 20 T cell receptor beta chains presented below share a single source sample, sequenced in a study of blood T cell repertoires in COVID-19 (dated by TCRdb to 2020 to 2021). The library came from the immunoSEQ multiplex PCR assay. TCRdb provides this immuneACCESS table in a form limited to in-frame rearrangements. Some clones are lacking; in checked studies, under half of them reflect an unresolved V gene, and why the rest are absent is not known. In all, the sample holds over 250,000 clones, and 85% to 90% of those were seen once. Of the sample, approximately 6% falls within the top ten clones. The material sequenced was peripheral blood. These TCRs come from a woman between 50 and 59 years old with COVID-19, enrolled during active disease.

The chain is built from TRBV28 and TRBJ1-2; 8 nucleotides line up with TRBD1. The CDR3 is 14 residues long. V shed 6 bases and J 1 base; nucleotides not matched to a gene: 4. CDR1 MDHEN and CDR2 SYDVKM come from the germline V gene. CDR3 in amino acids: CASSNRGYNYGYTF. CDR3 sequence (DNA): TGTGCCAGCAGCAACAGGGGGTATAACTATGGCTACACCTTC.

This clone was observed a single time. The chain joins TRBV6-6 to TRBJ1-2; TRBD1 aligns across 9 bases. CDR1 is MNHNY, CDR2 SVGAGI, per germline (reference sequence). Unmatched junction bases numbered 7, after V lost 6 bases and J lost 8 bases. This CDR3 contains 13 residues. The CDR3 sequence: CASRPGQGWGYTF. CDR3 bases: TGTGCCAGCAGGCCGGGACAGGGTTGGGGCTACACCTTC.

This sequence joins TRBV6-1 and TRBJ1-1, with 7 bases lining up with TRBD1. Looked up from germline, CDR1 is MNHNS and CDR2 is SASEGT. V was pared by 5 bases and J by 0 bases, with 6 bases of the junction left unmatched. The CDR3 spans 15 residues. CDR3 nucleotides: TGTGCCAGCAGTTCGCTGGGACAGATGAACACTGAAGCTTTCTTT. This sequence encodes CASSSLGQMNTEAFF.

This chain uses TRBV6-2 or TRBV6-3 with TRBJ2-1; no clear D. Germline CDR1 and CDR2: MNHEY and SVGEGT. Trimming took 3 bases from V and 6 from J, leaving 9 bases between them. CDR3 size: 13 residues. In DNA, the CDR3 is TGTGCCAGCAGTTATTTCGGCGGCAATGAGCAGTTCTTC. Protein product: CASSYFGGNEQFF.

The genes are TRBV5-6 and TRBJ2-7; TRBD2 is a possible D gene (6 bases). This CDR3 is 14 amino acids long. Germline V lookup: CDR1 SGHDT, CDR2 YYEEEE. Trimming took 1 base from V and 5 from J, leaving 13 bases between them. CDR3 bases: TGTGCCAGCAGCTTGTGGGGGGACGTGGACGAGCAGTACTTC. As protein: CASSLWGDVDEQYF.

The chain couples TRBV5-6 to TRBJ2-7; D unresolved. This CDR3 has 15 amino acids. V was cut by 0 bases and J by 2 bases, with 12 bases left in between. CDR1 SGHDT and CDR2 YYEEEE come from the germline V gene. CDR3 DNA: TGTGCCAGCAGCTTGGTACTACCCGGCGCCTACGAGCAGTACTTC. It yields the protein CASSLVLPGAYEQYF.

This clone has a single count. The chain carries TRBV7-3 and TRBJ1-2, with D possibly matching TRBD1 (5 bases). The V end was cut by 2 bases, the J end by 8 bases, with 24 bases between. Germline CDR1 reads SGHTA; CDR2 reads FQGTGA. The CDR3 is 17 amino acids. In DNA form, the CDR3 reads TGTGCCAGCAGCTTAGGTTACGCCGGGGGTTTGTCGGTCGGCTACACCTTC. This codes for CASSLGYAGGLSVGYTF.

A few counts support this clone. The chain couples TRBV5-4 to TRBJ2-7; the match to TRBD1 covers 10 bases. Germline V gene sequence: CDR1 SGHNT, CDR2 YYREEE (reference sequence). The CDR3 spans 16 residues. The junction had 8 bases not matched to a gene; V was cut back by 0 bases and J by 5 bases. CDR3 sequence reads: CASSLVGQGFIDEQYF. The CDR3 DNA sequence: TGTGCCAGCAGCTTGGTGGGACAGGGGTTTATCGACGAGCAGTACTTC.

This chain connects TRBV5-4 to TRBJ2-5; D is perhaps TRBD1 (6 bases). CDR1 is SGHNT and CDR2 is YYREEE in the germline V gene (reference sequence). Trimming took 2 bases from V and 1 from J, leaving 12 bases between them. This CDR3 has 15 residues. The CDR3 nucleotides are TGTGCCAGCAGCTTCCTGACAGGATTCCAAGAGACCCAGTACTTC. Its protein product is CASSFLTGFQETQYF.

The chain has TRBV19 and TRBJ2-6, with a possible D match to TRBD2 (6 bases). CDR1 LNHDA and CDR2 SQIVND come from the germline V gene (reference sequence). V shed 7 bases and J shed 0 bases, with 22 bases lying between them. The CDR3 runs 19 residues. CDR3 bases: TGTGCCAGTAAACCCGGGGGTCTAGTCCTAGGCTCTGGGGCCAACGTCCTGACTTTC. As protein: CASKPGGLVLGSGANVLTF.

The rearrangement uses TRBV4-1 and TRBJ2-7, with 8 positions matching TRBD2. The V gene end was trimmed by 0 bases and the J gene end by 3 bases; junction bases not matched to a gene: 19. This CDR3 is built from 20 residues. The germline V gene encodes CDR1 MGHRA and CDR2 YSYEKL. The CDR3 DNA follows: TGCGCCAGCAGCCAAGAAAAGGGGGGGAGTGCGGGAGGCCGTCTCTACGAGCAGTACTTC. It is translated as CASSQEKGGSAGGRLYEQYF.

The chain carries TRBV6-6 and TRBJ2-1; TRBD1 matches 11 bases. This CDR3 contains 15 residues. V lost 6 bases to trimming and J lost 7 bases; unmatched junction nucleotides: 8. Germline loops: CDR1 MNHNY, CDR2 SVGAGI (reference sequence). CDR3 bases: TGTGCCAGCAGAACCGGACAGGGGGCGCGAAATGAGCAGTTCTTC. Translation gives CASRTGQGARNEQFF.

Of note for this clone: Other DNA sequences within the sample encode an identical CDR3. V gene TRBV6-5 combines with J gene TRBJ1-1; weak D call: TRBD1 (6 bases). Germline lookup yields CDR1 MNHEY and CDR2 SVGAGI. Trimming shortened V by 1 base and J by 4 bases, and 7 bases separated the two germline ends. The CDR3 contains 13 residues. CDR3 amino acids: CASSYLTGTEAFF. CDR3 coding DNA: TGTGCCAGCAGTTACTTGACAGGCACTGAAGCTTTCTTT.

This clone was observed once. The chain employs TRBV7-9 and TRBJ1-6, with D perhaps TRBD1 (5 bases). Trimming stripped 3 bases from V and 6 bases from J, with 12 bases between. Germline V gene data show CDR1 as SEHNR and CDR2 as FQNEAQ (reference sequence). CDR3 length equals 15 residues. DNA for the CDR3: TGTGCCAGCAGCTTCGGGGGTTCGGGTAATTCACCCCTCCACTTT. Encoded protein: CASSFGGSGNSPLHF. The full variable domain, rest sourced from reference TRBV7-9 and TRBJ1-6, is DTGVSQNPRHKITKRGQNVTFRCDPISEHNRLYWYRQTLGQGPEFLTYFQNEAQLEKSRLLSDRFSAERPKGSFSTLEIQRTEQGDSAMYLCASSFGGSGNSPLHFGNGTRLTVT.

The rearrangement links TRBV19 to TRBJ1-6; TRBD1 aligns across 10 bases. The ends lost 7 bases at V and 5 bases at J; junction bases unmatched: 8. Germline V CDR1 and CDR2: LNHDA, SQIVND (reference sequence). This CDR3 has 16 residues. CDR3 coding DNA: TGTGCCAGTATGAGATCTGGACAGGGGGATAATTCACCCCTCCACTTT. It translates to CASMRSGQGDNSPLHF.

In this sample, this clone turned up once. The chain joins TRBV29-1 to TRBJ2-7; 10 bases align to TRBD1. The V and J ends lost 7 bases and 2 bases, in that order; junction bases with no gene match: 14. The germline gives CDR1 SQVTM, CDR2 ANQGSEA. CDR3 size: 16 residues. DNA for the CDR3: TGCAGCGCCGGTAGGGACAGGGGACTAGATACCTACGAGCAGTACTTC. Encoded protein: CSAGRDRGLDTYEQYF.

This clone was counted once. CDR3: CASSKSSRGTYNSPLHF. The CDR3 bases are TGTGCCAGCAGCAAATCTTCTCGGGGGACCTATAATTCACCCCTCCACTTT. The V and J genes are TRBV21-1 and TRBJ1-6. TRBV21-1 is a documented pseudogene. The length of the CDR3 is 17 residues.

The chain carries TRBV4-1 and TRBJ2-7, with D possibly TRBD1 on 5 matching bases. The CDR3 has 15 residues. The germline V gene has CDR1 MGHRA and CDR2 YSYEKL. Trimming stripped 1 base from V and 0 bases from J, with 10 bases between. The CDR3 sequence is CASSQVTDSSYEQYF. The CDR3 DNA is TGCGCCAGCAGCCAAGTGACAGATAGCTCCTACGAGCAGTACTTC.

This clone was observed once. The CDR3, as DNA: TGTGCCACCAGCAGAGTAATGGGGCGATCAACTAATGAAAAACTGTTTTTT. It codes for CATSRVMGRSTNEKLFF. The V and J genes are TRBV15 and TRBJ1-4; D is perhaps TRBD1 (5 bases). The CDR3 contains 17 residues. CDR1 and CDR2 from the germline V gene are LNHNV and YYDKDF (reference sequence). The germline V and J ends were trimmed by 1 base and 0 bases, with 12 bases remaining between them.

This clone has just one count. V and J are TRBV6-5 and TRBJ1-5, with 7 bases fitting TRBD1. The CDR3 runs to 15 residues. V trimming: 6 bases; J trimming: 3 bases; junction bases outside the gene matches: 8. Per germline, CDR1 MNHEY and CDR2 SVGAGI. CDR3 nucleotides: TGTGCCAGCAGCCCCACAGGGGCTAACAATCAGCCCCAGCATTTT. It specifies CASSPTGANNQPQHF.